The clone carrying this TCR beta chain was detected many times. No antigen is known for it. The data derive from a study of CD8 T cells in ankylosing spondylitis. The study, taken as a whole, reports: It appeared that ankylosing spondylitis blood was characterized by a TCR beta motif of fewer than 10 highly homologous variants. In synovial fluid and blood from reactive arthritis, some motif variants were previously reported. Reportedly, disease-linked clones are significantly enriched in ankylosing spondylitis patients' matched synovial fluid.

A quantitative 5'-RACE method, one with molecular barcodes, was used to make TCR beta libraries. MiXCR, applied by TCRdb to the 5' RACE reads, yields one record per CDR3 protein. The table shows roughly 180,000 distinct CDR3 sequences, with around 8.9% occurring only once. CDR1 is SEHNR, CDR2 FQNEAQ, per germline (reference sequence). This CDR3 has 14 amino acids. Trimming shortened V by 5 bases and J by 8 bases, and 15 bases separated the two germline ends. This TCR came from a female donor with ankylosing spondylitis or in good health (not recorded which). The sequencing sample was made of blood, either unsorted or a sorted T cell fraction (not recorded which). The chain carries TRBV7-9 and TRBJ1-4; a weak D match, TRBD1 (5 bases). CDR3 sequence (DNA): TGTGCCAGCAGCGTGGGCCAGGGTGGGGAAAAACTGTTTTTT. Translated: CASSVGQGGEKLFF. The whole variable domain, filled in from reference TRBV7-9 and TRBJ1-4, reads DTGVSQNPRHKITKRGQNVTFRCDPISEHNRLYWYRQTLGQGPEFLTYFQNEAQLEKSRLLSDRFSAERPKGSFSTLEIQRTEQGDSAMYLCASSVGQGGEKLFFGSGTQLSVL.